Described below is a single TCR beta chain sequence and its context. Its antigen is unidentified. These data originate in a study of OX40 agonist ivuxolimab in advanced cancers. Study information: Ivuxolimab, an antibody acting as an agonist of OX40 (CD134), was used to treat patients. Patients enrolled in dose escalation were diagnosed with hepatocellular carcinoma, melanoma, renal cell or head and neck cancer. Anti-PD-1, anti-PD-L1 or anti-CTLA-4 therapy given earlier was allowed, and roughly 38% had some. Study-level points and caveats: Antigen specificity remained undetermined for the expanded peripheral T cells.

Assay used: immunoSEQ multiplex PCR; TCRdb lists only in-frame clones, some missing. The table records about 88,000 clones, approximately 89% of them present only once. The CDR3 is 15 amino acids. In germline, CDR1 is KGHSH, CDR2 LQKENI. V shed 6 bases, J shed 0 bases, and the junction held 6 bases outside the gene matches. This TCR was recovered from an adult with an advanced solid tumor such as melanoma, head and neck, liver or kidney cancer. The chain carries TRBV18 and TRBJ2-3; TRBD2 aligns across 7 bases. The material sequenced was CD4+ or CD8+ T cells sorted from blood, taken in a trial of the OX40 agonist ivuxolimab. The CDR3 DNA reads TGTGCCAGCTCCTCTACAGCGGGGAGCACAGATACGCAGTATTTT. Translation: CASSSTAGSTDTQYF.